The source of this T cell receptor beta chain is a study of shared clonotypes between healthy human individuals. Libraries were prepared by immunoSEQ multiplex PCR; TCRdb keeps only in-frame clonotypes and omits some of them. The sample has 2.3 million or so clones, roughly 93% seen once. The CDR3 has 16 residues. Trimming cost V 3 bases and J 7 bases; bases outside gene matches: 6. Germline loops: CDR1 SGHDT, CDR2 YYEEEE. The chain couples TRBV5-6 to TRBJ2-2, with 13 bases aligning to TRBD2. The TCR originated in a man aged 18 to 29 in good health. Some clones in this sample may be carry-over from other donors' samples. Sequenced: naive CD4+ T cells from PBMCs. Subset here: CD45RA+ positively selected. The CDR3 DNA follows: TGTGCCAGCAGCTGGGGACTAGCGGGAACGTACGGGGAGCTGTTTTTT. This gives the protein CASSWGLAGTYGELFF.